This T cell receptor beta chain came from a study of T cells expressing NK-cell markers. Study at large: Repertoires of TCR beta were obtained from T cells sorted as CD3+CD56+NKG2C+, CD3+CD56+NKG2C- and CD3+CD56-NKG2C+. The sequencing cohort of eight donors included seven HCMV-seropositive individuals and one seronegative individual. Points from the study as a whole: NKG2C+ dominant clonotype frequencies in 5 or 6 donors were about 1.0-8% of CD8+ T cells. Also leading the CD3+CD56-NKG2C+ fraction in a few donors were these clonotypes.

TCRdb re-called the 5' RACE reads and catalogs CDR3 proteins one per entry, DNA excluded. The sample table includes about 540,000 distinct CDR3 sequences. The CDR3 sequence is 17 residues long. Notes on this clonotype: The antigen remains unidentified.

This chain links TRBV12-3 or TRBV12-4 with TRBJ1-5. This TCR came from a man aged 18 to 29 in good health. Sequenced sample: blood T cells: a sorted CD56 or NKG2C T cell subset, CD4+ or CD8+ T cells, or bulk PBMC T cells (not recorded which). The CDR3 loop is CASSLFGGGLSNQPQHF.